What follows are 25 T cell receptor beta chains derived from one specimen sequenced in a study of CD8+ T cells in alopecia areata (dated by TCRdb to the late 2010s). Library prep was done by the immunoSEQ multiplex PCR assay. For TCR sequencing, RNA was extracted from every sample and reverse transcribed into cDNA to serve as template. TCRdb took this table from immuneACCESS and kept in-frame rearrangements with V and J called. Such tables lack part of the clones; where checked against another copy, unresolved V genes explain under half of the gap, and the rest is unexplained. The sample records some 200,000 clones, 55% to 70% of which are singletons. The top ten clonotypes cover 3.3% of the sample. This specimen's time point label, per the study, means: around 29 days on oral tofacitinib. The treatment or condition label corresponds to: oral pan-JAK inhibitor, 5-10 mg twice daily. Sequencing was performed on CD4+ T cells sorted from blood, taken at week 4, from a patient treated with tofacitinib. The receptors stem from a human donor with alopecia areata.

The CDR3 region is CASSQEGTTPQETQYF. DNA for the CDR3: TGTGCCAGCAGCCAAGAAGGGACTACCCCCCAAGAGACCCAGTACTTC. V is TRBV4-2 and J is TRBJ2-5, with 7 bases identical to TRBD2. Trimming at V came to 0 bases and at J to 1 base, leaving 5 bases not matched to a gene. Germline CDR1 LGHNA, CDR2 YNFKEQ. This CDR3 has 16 residues.

This clone was counted only a few times. This chain links TRBV7-9 with TRBJ2-3; 7 nucleotides agree with TRBD1. Germline V gene lookup returns CDR1 SEHNR and CDR2 FQNEAQ (reference sequence). The CDR3 has 14 amino acids. J was trimmed by 2 bases and V by 7 bases; bases with no gene match: 6. CDR3 nucleotide sequence: TGTGCCAGCACCCTTGGACAGGCCACAGATACGCAGTATTTT. Translated, it gives CASTLGQATDTQYF. Complete variable domain (other parts from reference TRBV7-9 and TRBJ2-3): DTGVSQNPRHKITKRGQNVTFRCDPISEHNRLYWYRQTLGQGPEFLTYFQNEAQLEKSRLLSDRFSAERPKGSFSTLEIQRTEQGDSAMYLCASTLGQATDTQYFGPGTRLTVL.

This clone was recorded only once. The chain carries TRBV30 and TRBJ1-1, with TRBD1 matching 8 bases. The CDR3 totals 17 residues. Germline V gene sequence: CDR1 GTSNPN, CDR2 SVGIG (reference sequence). Trimming at V came to 2 bases and at J to 0 bases, leaving 11 bases not matched to a gene. The CDR3 DNA follows: TGTGCCTGGAGTCCCCGCTCAGGGGGCACCTTGAACACTGAAGCTTTCTTT. Its protein product is CAWSPRSGGTLNTEAFF.

This clone appeared a few times. The V gene is TRBV5-6, the J gene TRBJ2-7; the match to TRBD1 covers 7 bases. The CDR3 is made up of 13 amino acids. Germline V gene data show CDR1 as SGHDT and CDR2 as YYEEEE. J gave up 6 bases and V 0 bases, and 3 bases lay outside the gene matches. DNA for the CDR3: TGTGCCAGCAGCTTGGACAGGGGCGGCGAGCAGTACTTC. Residues: CASSLDRGGEQYF.

V is TRBV29-1 and J is TRBJ2-2; D is perhaps TRBD1 (5 bases). With 7 bases removed from V and 1 base from J, the gap between germline ends came to 7 bases. This CDR3 contains 12 residues. Germline V lookup: CDR1 SQVTM, CDR2 ANQGSEA. CDR3 loop: CSAGQNTGELFF. The CDR3 DNA reads TGCAGCGCCGGACAGAACACCGGGGAGCTGTTTTTT.

The J gene is TRBJ2-1, the V gene TRBV29-1; 7 positions match TRBD1. V was clipped by 6 bases and J by 7 bases; unmatched bases: 6. The length of the CDR3 is 12 residues. Germline V gene sequence: CDR1 SQVTM, CDR2 ANQGSEA. The CDR3 loop is CSVRDSRNEQFF. The CDR3 bases are TGCAGCGTCCGGGACAGTCGGAATGAGCAGTTCTTC.

This CDR3 is CASSLEDRSEQYF. For the CDR3, the DNA is TGTGCCAGCAGCTTAGAGGACAGATCCGAGCAGTACTTC. The V and J genes are TRBV7-2 and TRBJ2-7; a possible D gene is TRBD1 (6 bases). V lost 1 base and J lost 6, with 10 bases in between. The V gene's germline CDR1 is SGHTA and CDR2 FQGNSA. The CDR3 is 13 amino acids.

The chain joins TRBV18 to TRBJ1-6, with a tentative D call TRBD1 (5 bases). V gave up 3 bases and J gave up 10 bases, with 13 bases separating them. This CDR3 has 14 residues. Germline V lookup: CDR1 KGHSH, CDR2 LQKENI. The CDR3 spells CASSPVQGRSPLHF. Written as DNA, the CDR3 is TGTGCCAGCTCACCGGTCCAGGGACGATCACCCCTCCACTTT.

J is TRBJ1-1 and V is TRBV29-1; unclear D gene. CDR3 size: 11 residues. Germline CDR1 is SQVTM and CDR2 is ANQGSEA. Trimming removed 4 bases from V and 3 bases from J, with 6 bases in between. The CDR3 loop reads CSVGVDTEAFF. CDR3 in DNA: TGCAGCGTTGGGGTGGACACTGAAGCTTTCTTT.

This clone was observed a handful of times. The rearrangement links TRBV10-3 to TRBJ2-7, with D possibly being TRBD1 (6 bases). The germline V and J ends were trimmed by 3 bases and 0 bases, with 9 bases remaining between them. This CDR3 comprises 14 residues. CDR1 and CDR2 from the germline V gene are ENHRY and SYGVKD. CDR3 in amino acids: CAISERTVSYEQYF. CDR3 nucleotides: TGTGCCATCAGTGAAAGGACAGTCTCCTACGAGCAGTACTTC.

This clone has more than one count but fewer than ten. The chain employs TRBV29-1 and TRBJ1-1; no definite D call. Germline assignment: CDR1 SQVTM and CDR2 ANQGSEA. The ends were cut back, 6 bases at V and 1 base at J, with 12 bases in the middle. The CDR3 is made up of 13 amino acids. This CDR3 is CSVSGLGNTEAFF. DNA for the CDR3: TGCAGCGTGTCGGGTTTGGGGAACACTGAAGCTTTCTTT.

This clone was observed a few times. This CDR3 is CASSFGGFDSPLHF. The CDR3, as DNA: TGTGCCAGCAGCTTTGGGGGTTTCGATTCACCCCTCCACTTT. The chain has TRBV5-6 and TRBJ1-6; D is perhaps TRBD1 (5 bases). The CDR3 has 14 residues. Germline CDR1 SGHDT, CDR2 YYEEEE. Trimming took off 2 bases at V and 8 bases at J, with 11 bases between the two ends. Variable domain in full (rest from reference TRBV5-6 and TRBJ1-6): DAGVTQSPTHLIKTRGQQVTLRCSPKSGHDTVSWYQQALGQGPQFIFQYYEEEERQRGNFPDRFSGHQFPNYSSELNVNALLLGDSALYLCASSFGGFDSPLHFGNGTRLTVT.

This clone was counted a few times. As DNA, the CDR3 is TGCAGCGTTGAAGATCCGGGCAATGAGCAGTTCTTC. Residues: CSVEDPGNEQFF. V is TRBV29-1 and J is TRBJ2-1; D is undetermined. Trimming pared 0 bases from V and 6 bases from J, leaving 6 bases between. Per germline, CDR1 SQVTM and CDR2 ANQGSEA. The CDR3 has 12 residues.

The V gene is TRBV9, the J gene TRBJ1-1; D might be TRBD1 (6 bases). Per the germline V gene, CDR1 is SGDLS and CDR2 is YYNGEE. This CDR3 contains 13 residues. V was cut by 0 bases and J by 3 bases, with 6 bases left in between. The CDR3 coding sequence is TGTGCCAGCAGCGTAGACAGGGACACTGAAGCTTTCTTT. This sequence encodes CASSVDRDTEAFF.

The genes are TRBV11-3 and TRBJ2-1; no firm D call. The length of the CDR3 is 12 residues. Germline V gene lookup returns CDR1 SGHNT and CDR2 YENEEA. V dropped 3 bases and J dropped 0 bases, with 0 bases sitting between them. The chain's CDR3 is CASSFSYNEQFF. For the CDR3, the DNA is TGTGCCAGCAGCTTCTCCTACAATGAGCAGTTCTTC.

There are a few counts of this clone. The V gene is TRBV14, the J gene TRBJ2-7, with 10 bases aligning to TRBD1. Losses at the gene ends were 4 bases for V and 3 bases for J; bases not matched to a gene: 3. Germline V gene data show CDR1 as SGHDN and CDR2 as FVKESK. The CDR3 has 14 residues. The CDR3 nucleotides are TGTGCCAGCAGCCTTGGGACAGGGGTCTACGAGCAGTACTTC. Its protein product is CASSLGTGVYEQYF.

This clone occurred a few times. The CDR3 spells CSVIAGGSNTGELFF. Written as DNA, the CDR3 is TGCAGCGTTATAGCGGGGGGATCGAACACCGGGGAGCTGTTTTTT. The chain couples TRBV29-1 to TRBJ2-2; 10 nucleotides match TRBD2. The CDR3 totals 15 residues. The V gene end was trimmed by 5 bases and the J gene end by 0 bases; junction bases not matched to a gene: 3. Germline loops: CDR1 SQVTM, CDR2 ANQGSEA.

This chain links TRBV4-1 with TRBJ2-7; D is ambiguous. Between the trimmed V and J ends, which lost 1 base and 2 bases, there was a span of 9 bases. Germline values: CDR1 MGHRA, CDR2 YSYEKL. The CDR3 loop spans 14 amino acids. The DNA for the CDR3 is TGCGCCAGCAGCCAAGCTCCCGGCCCCTACGAGCAGTACTTC. Its translation is CASSQAPGPYEQYF.

This clone showed up just a few times. This sequence joins TRBV5-6 and TRBJ2-5; D call uncertain. Trimming took off 2 bases at V and 6 bases at J, with 5 bases between the two ends. CDR3 length: 11 amino acids. Per the germline V gene, CDR1 is SGHDT and CDR2 is YYEEEE. CDR3 protein: CASSFVKTQYF. The CDR3 DNA sequence: TGTGCCAGCAGCTTTGTCAAGACCCAGTACTTC.

This clone was counted only a few times. CDR3 nucleotide sequence: TGTGCCATCAGTGAGGGGTCGGGACTAGCGGTACAACAAGAGACCCAGTACTTC. Amino acids: CAISEGSGLAVQQETQYF. The chain has TRBV10-3 and TRBJ2-5; TRBD2 aligns across 11 bases. The CDR3 contains 18 residues. Per the germline V gene, CDR1 is ENHRY and CDR2 is SYGVKD. Trimming cost V 2 bases and J 2 bases; bases outside gene matches: 10.

This clone was picked up one time. The chain is built from TRBV28 and TRBJ1-2, with TRBD1 identical over 7 bases. In germline, CDR1 is MDHEN, CDR2 SYDVKM. Losses at the gene ends were 4 bases for V and 5 bases for J; bases not matched to a gene: 16. The CDR3 contains 17 residues. The CDR3 sequence is CASSSLVRQGGIYGYTF. CDR3 DNA: TGTGCCAGCAGTTCCCTCGTCAGACAGGGTGGTATATATGGCTACACCTTC.

The chain employs TRBV19 and TRBJ2-7; tentatively, D is TRBD2 (7 bases). Germline assignment: CDR1 LNHDA and CDR2 SQIVND (reference sequence). Trimming removed 5 bases at V and 5 bases at J, with 19 bases between. CDR3 length equals 15 residues. CDR3 DNA: TGTGCCAGTAGTCCCACCGGCGGGGGCCTAGACGAGCAGTACTTC. Translated, it gives CASSPTGGGLDEQYF.

The chain carries TRBV27 and TRBJ1-1; 9 bases line up with TRBD1. CDR1 and CDR2 from the germline V gene are MNHEY and SMNVEV (reference sequence). The CDR3 extends over 16 amino acids. V lost 5 bases to trimming and J lost 5 bases; unmatched junction nucleotides: 12. CDR3 region: CASSLRTGAIMTEAFF. CDR3 DNA sequence: TGTGCCAGCAGTCTAAGGACAGGGGCTATAATGACTGAAGCTTTCTTT.

The V and J genes are TRBV5-4 and TRBJ2-5; 12 bases match TRBD2. CDR1 and CDR2 (germline): SGHNT, YYREEE (reference sequence). The CDR3 loop spans 16 amino acids. Trimming took 0 bases from V and 1 from J; bases not matched to a gene: 1. CDR3 residues: CASSLETSGGQETQYF. The CDR3 bases are TGTGCCAGCAGCTTGGAGACTAGCGGGGGCCAAGAGACCCAGTACTTC.

V and J are TRBV28 and TRBJ2-7; D not certain. The CDR3 totals 17 residues. The V gene lost 7 bases and the J gene lost 3 bases, with 25 bases spanning the gap. Germline CDR1 MDHEN, CDR2 SYDVKM. CDR3 bases: TGTGCCAGCAACTCCAGGCAGGCGGTCTTTTATTTCTACGAGCAGTACTTC. It yields the protein CASNSRQAVFYFYEQYF.